This section outlines one T cell receptor beta chain sequence together with its context. The germline gives CDR1 MGHRA, CDR2 YSYEKL. The CDR3 runs to 14 residues. The V and J ends lost 3 bases and 3 bases respectively, with 11 bases between them. Profiling relied on immunoSEQ multiplex PCR, and the TCRdb table lists in-frame clones only, not all of them. The repertoire holds hundreds of thousands of clones, about 80% seen once, with about 9.6% in the top ten. These data belong to a study of blood T cell repertoires in COVID-19. Overall study context: Whether acute or convalescent, the COVID-19 samples came from the United States, Italy and Spain.

The chain has TRBV4-1 and TRBJ1-2; D is perhaps TRBD1 (6 bases). The receptor's source is an elderly man with acute or convalescent COVID-19. The sequenced material came from peripheral blood. The CDR3 sequence: CASSHLTGYYGYTF. The CDR3 nucleotides are TGCGCCAGCAGCCACCTTACAGGGTACTATGGCTACACCTTC.